Listed here are 13 T cell receptor beta chains from one sample, sequenced in a study of response to subunit inactivated influenza vaccine (dated by TCRdb to between 2018 and 2020). Libraries came from RT-PCR. Data came from an Illumina HiSeq 2500. The public reads were reprocessed in TCRdb via fastp at Q25 and MiXCR, keeping in-frame beta chains. Rows are combined by CDR3 protein, so each entry shows the most common genes and DNA. The sample table lists around 300,000 distinct CDR3 sequences, roughly 20% of them with a count of one. The ten biggest clones cover about 9.4% of the sample. Sequenced here: PBMCs from blood, sampled approximately 22 months after vaccination. The source of these receptors is a man between 50 and 75 years old who received an inactivated influenza vaccine. Donor details come from another sample of the same person, matched by shared clones.

Many counts were recorded for this clonotype. The V call is TRBV19, the J call TRBJ2-2, with 11 bases that match TRBD1. Trimming took 6 bases from V and 4 from J; bases not matched to a gene: 4. CDR1 and CDR2 (germline): LNHDA, SQIVND (reference sequence). This CDR3 region has 15 residues. Here the CDR3 reads CASRPGQGGTGELFF. CDR3 in DNA: TGTGCCAGTAGACCGGGACAGGGGGGCACCGGGGAGCTGTTTTTT.

The chain has TRBV11-1 and TRBJ2-1, with 8 bases that match TRBD2. The CDR3 loop spans 14 amino acids. CDR1 is SGHAT and CDR2 is FQDESV in the germline V gene (reference sequence). Trimming took 5 bases from V and 6 from J; bases not matched to a gene: 6. DNA for the CDR3: TGTGCCAGCAGCCCTCAGACTAGCGCCAATGAGCAGTTCTTC. It translates to CASSPQTSANEQFF.

This chain joins TRBV20-1 and TRBJ1-6, with D maybe TRBD1 (5 bases). CDR1 and CDR2 (germline): DFQATT, SNEGSKA (reference sequence). The V gene lost 4 bases and the J gene lost 3 bases, with 10 bases spanning the gap. The CDR3 has 14 residues. As DNA, the CDR3 is TGCAGTGCTATTGGGACTAGCTATAATTCACCCCTCCACTTT. Encoded protein: CSAIGTSYNSPLHF.

The gene calls are TRBV6-2 or TRBV6-3 and TRBJ2-7, with a weak D call TRBD1 (5 bases). Germline V CDR1 and CDR2: MNHEY, SVGEGT. V was trimmed by 2 bases and J by 7 bases, leaving 12 bases between them. The CDR3 contains 13 residues. The CDR3 coding sequence is TGTGCCAGCAGTTACGGCAGGGCCCGGGAGCAGTACTTC. Amino acids: CASSYGRAREQYF.

The genes are TRBV28 and TRBJ2-7; perhaps TRBD1 as D (5 bases). Trimming stripped 2 bases from V and 3 bases from J, with 20 bases between. From germline, CDR1 is MDHEN and CDR2 SYDVKM. The CDR3 covers 17 residues. The CDR3 here is CASSLSLDQGFGYEQYF. CDR3 DNA: TGTGCCAGCAGTTTAAGCCTCGACCAGGGTTTCGGCTACGAGCAGTACTTC.

This clonotype was detected only once. The V gene is TRBV29-1, the J gene TRBJ2-7, with 12 bases identical to TRBD1. The CDR3 runs to 12 residues. CDR1 and CDR2 from the germline V gene are SQVTM and ANQGSEA. CDR3 sequence reads: CVVGTGGSEQYF. The DNA for the CDR3 is TGCGTAGTAGGGACAGGGGGCTCCGAGCAGTACTTC.

This clonotype was seen more than once but under ten times. The gene calls are TRBV5-4 and TRBJ2-1; D is unclear. V lost 0 bases to trimming and J lost 0 bases, with 10 bases between them. The CDR3 contains 16 residues. CDR1 is SGHNT, CDR2 YYREEE, per germline (reference sequence). CDR3 residues: CASSLEVFRSYNEQFF. The CDR3 DNA is TGTGCCAGCAGCTTGGAGGTCTTCCGCTCCTACAATGAGCAGTTCTTC.

There are a few counts of this clonotype. The genes are TRBV5-1 and TRBJ2-2; D is unresolved. CDR3 size: 17 residues. Germline values: CDR1 SGHRS, CDR2 YFSETQ. V lost 4 bases, J lost 2 bases, and 18 bases lay in between. CDR3 DNA: TGCGCCAGCAGCCCGAACCCCGGAAAACTAAACACCGGGGAGCTGTTTTTT. It yields the protein CASSPNPGKLNTGELFF.

The rearrangement links TRBV28 to TRBJ2-5; the match to TRBD1 covers 12 bases. Per germline, CDR1 MDHEN and CDR2 SYDVKM. There are 17 residues in the CDR3. V lost 2 bases and J lost 2; bases outside the gene matches: 6. CDR3 residues: CASSLGGTGGTQETQYF. In DNA, the CDR3 is TGTGCCAGCAGTTTAGGGGGGACAGGGGGCACTCAAGAGACCCAGTACTTC.

The gene calls are TRBV7-2 and TRBJ2-5, with 7 bases aligning to TRBD2. CDR1 is SGHTA and CDR2 is FQGNSA in the germline V gene. This CDR3 spans 14 amino acids. The V gene end was trimmed by 4 bases and the J gene end by 4 bases; junction bases not matched to a gene: 6. The CDR3 loop is CASSSEVAGETQYF. The DNA of the CDR3 is TGTGCCAGCAGCTCTGAGGTAGCGGGAGAGACCCAGTACTTC.

The chain uses TRBV25-1 and TRBJ2-5; possibly TRBD1 or TRBD2 for D (5 bases each). The CDR3 runs 13 residues. V lost 5 bases and J 1 base, leaving 8 bases between the germline ends. Per germline, CDR1 MGHDK and CDR2 SYGVNS. The CDR3 coding sequence is TGTGCCAGCAGTTGGGGACCCCAAGAGACCCAGTACTTC. Translation gives CASSWGPQETQYF.

This clonotype was detected ten times or more. V gene TRBV28 combines with J gene TRBJ1-5, with TRBD1 identical over 9 bases. The V segment lost 7 bases and the J segment 5 bases; nucleotides outside the gene matches: 6. Germline CDR1 is MDHEN and CDR2 is SYDVKM. CDR3 length: 14 residues. The CDR3 region is CASTGQGNYQPQHF. As DNA, the CDR3 is TGTGCCAGCACAGGACAGGGGAACTATCAGCCCCAGCATTTT.

The CDR3 region is CASSYGAGVTEAFF. CDR3 nucleotides: TGTGCCAGCAGTTATGGAGCTGGCGTCACTGAAGCTTTCTTT. The gene calls are TRBV6-2 or TRBV6-3 and TRBJ1-1, with D unclear. Trimming took off 3 bases at V and 4 bases at J, with 12 bases between the two ends. CDR3 length: 14 residues. CDR1 and CDR2 (germline): MNHEY, SVGEGT.